One and the same sample provided the 17 T cell receptor beta chains below, sequenced in a study of control samples from healthy donors and cancer patients. Some clones are missing from TCRdb's copy, which holds only in-frame ones; the method was immunoSEQ multiplex PCR. The sample consists of 130,000 to 150,000 clones, roughly 93% of them appearing once. Sequencing was performed on blood. All receptors come from a man in his late teens or twenties in good health.

The CDR3 region has the DNA TGCAGTGCTAGTAGGACTAGCGGGAGGGCAAATGAGCAGTTCTTC. Its translation is CSASRTSGRANEQFF. The rearrangement uses TRBV20-1 and TRBJ2-1; 15 bases match TRBD2. This CDR3 has 15 residues. Looked up from germline, CDR1 is DFQATT and CDR2 is SNEGSKA (reference sequence). V shed 3 bases, J shed 7 bases, and the junction held 4 bases outside the gene matches.

The chain uses TRBV6-6 and TRBJ1-5; D gene ambiguous. V was trimmed by 0 bases and J by 0 bases, leaving 6 bases between them. The CDR3 has 15 amino acids. Germline CDR1 and CDR2: MNHNY and SVGAGI (reference sequence). The CDR3 reads CASSYSRSSNQPQHF. DNA of the CDR3: TGTGCCAGCAGTTACTCTCGGTCTAGCAATCAGCCCCAGCATTTT.

The rearrangement joins TRBV2 to TRBJ2-7; 8 bases match TRBD1. V shed 6 bases, J shed 3 bases, and the junction held 19 bases outside the gene matches. CDR1 is SNHLY and CDR2 is FYNNEI in the germline V gene. This CDR3 spans 18 amino acids. The DNA for the CDR3 is TGTGCCAGCAGCGTTCATCTACGCCAGGGGGCAGGGGGCTACGAGCAGTACTTC. Its protein is CASSVHLRQGAGGYEQYF.

The chain links TRBV5-1 to TRBJ2-5; D gene ambiguous. CDR3 length: 13 residues. Trimming removed 0 bases from V and 3 bases from J, with 6 bases in between. Germline V CDR1 and CDR2: SGHRS, YFSETQ. Here the CDR3 reads CASSLAAEETQYF. The CDR3, as DNA: TGCGCCAGCAGCTTGGCCGCAGAAGAGACCCAGTACTTC.

The rearrangement links TRBV19 to TRBJ1-1; no definite D call. The V end was cut by 8 bases, the J end by 8 bases, with 27 bases between. The V gene's germline CDR1 is LNHDA and CDR2 SQIVND (reference sequence). This CDR3 is built from 16 residues. CDR3 amino acids: CASLAAGRWVTTEAFF. CDR3 in DNA: TGTGCCAGTTTAGCGGCAGGCCGGTGGGTCACAACCGAAGCTTTCTTT. Supplemented by reference TRBV19 and TRBJ1-1, the full variable domain reads DGGITQSPKYLFRKEGQNVTLSCEQNLNHDAMYWYRQDPGQGLRLIYYSQIVNDFQKGDIAEGYSVSREKKESFPLTVTSAQKNPTAFYLCASLAAGRWVTTEAFFGQGTRLTVV.

The chain has TRBV15 and TRBJ1-5; D gene unclear. Trimming took off 0 bases at V and 0 bases at J, with 12 bases between the two ends. CDR1 is LNHNV, CDR2 YYDKDF, per germline (reference sequence). CDR3 size: 17 residues. The CDR3 nucleotides are TGTGCCACCAGCAGAGATTATAATTTGGATAGCAATCAGCCCCAGCATTTT. This gives the protein CATSRDYNLDSNQPQHF.

The chain recombines TRBV4-1 with TRBJ2-7; 8 bases match TRBD1. Germline lookup yields CDR1 MGHRA and CDR2 YSYEKL. J lost 2 bases, V lost 4 bases, and 4 bases had no gene match. The CDR3 length is 14 residues. The DNA for the CDR3 is TGCGCCAGCAGCCGCGGACAGGGAGCCTACGAGCAGTACTTC. Residues: CASSRGQGAYEQYF.

The chain links TRBV19 to TRBJ2-1; 8 bases are a match to TRBD2. Germline CDR1 and CDR2: LNHDA and SQIVND (reference sequence). V shed 1 base, J shed 6 bases, and the junction held 2 bases outside the gene matches. CDR3 length: 14 residues. CDR3 residues: CASSIGTSPNEQFF. The DNA of the CDR3 is TGTGCCAGTAGTATAGGGACTAGCCCCAATGAGCAGTTCTTC.

The rearrangement uses TRBV6-5 and TRBJ1-5; D remains unclear. CDR1 is MNHEY and CDR2 is SVGAGI in the germline V gene. The V gene lost 2 bases and the J gene lost 2 bases, with 4 bases spanning the gap. The CDR3 runs 13 residues. CDR3 amino acids: CASSYQGNQPQHF. In DNA, the CDR3 is TGTGCCAGCAGTTACCAGGGCAATCAGCCCCAGCATTTT.

This clone was recorded a few times. The chain carries TRBV7-2 and TRBJ2-7; D may correspond to TRBD1 or TRBD2 (6 bases each). The germline V gene has CDR1 SGHTA and CDR2 FQGNSA. The CDR3 sequence is 14 residues long. Trimming stripped 5 bases from V and 2 bases from J, with 13 bases between. The CDR3 loop reads CASSPDGGPYEQYF. In DNA form, the CDR3 reads TGTGCCAGCAGCCCGGACGGGGGCCCCTACGAGCAGTACTTC.

In this sample, this clone turned up once. The chain has TRBV5-1 and TRBJ2-3; 8 bases fit TRBD1. Germline CDR1 is SGHRS and CDR2 is YFSETQ. The CDR3 runs 15 residues. Trimming took 0 bases from V and 5 from J; bases not matched to a gene: 5. The CDR3 spells CASSLDRGVIDTQYF. The CDR3 coding sequence is TGCGCCAGCAGCTTGGACAGGGGGGTTATAGATACGCAGTATTTT.

A single count supports this clone. The chain uses TRBV4-1 and TRBJ2-1, with TRBD2 matching 7 bases. Germline V lookup: CDR1 MGHRA, CDR2 YSYEKL. The CDR3 consists of 16 residues. V dropped 1 base and J dropped 0; count of bases not matched to a gene: 3. CDR3 coding DNA: TGCGCCAGCAGCCAAGTGCGGACTAGCTCCTACAATGAGCAGTTCTTC. As protein: CASSQVRTSSYNEQFF.

This chain links TRBV27 with TRBJ2-1; D is undetermined. The germline gives CDR1 MNHEY, CDR2 SMNVEV (reference sequence). Trimming removed 2 bases from V and 7 bases from J, with 12 bases in between. CDR3 length equals 14 residues. CDR3 DNA: TGTGCCAGCAGTTTAACGCTAGTTGCGAATGAGCAGTTCTTC. It specifies CASSLTLVANEQFF.

The chain links TRBV4-1 to TRBJ1-1; D is ambiguous. With 2 bases removed from V and 3 bases from J, the gap between germline ends came to 10 bases. This CDR3 has 14 amino acids. Germline CDR1 is MGHRA and CDR2 is YSYEKL. The CDR3: CASSQRAMDTEAFF. The CDR3 region has the DNA TGCGCCAGCAGCCAAAGGGCTATGGACACTGAAGCTTTCTTT.

This chain connects TRBV29-1 to TRBJ2-1; tentatively, D is TRBD1 (5 bases). Germline V gene data show CDR1 as SQVTM and CDR2 as ANQGSEA. The CDR3 covers 13 residues. V gave up 7 bases and J gave up 0 bases, with 10 bases separating them. The DNA for the CDR3 is TGCAGCGGATACAGGTTCTCCTACAATGAGCAGTTCTTC. This codes for CSGYRFSYNEQFF.

The CDR3 nucleotides read TGTGCTAGTGGTTTGGTAGGGGAACAGGGGAAAAGCAATCAGCCCCAGCATTTT. Its protein product is CASGLVGEQGKSNQPQHF. The rearrangement links TRBV12-5 to TRBJ1-5; 7 nucleotides align to TRBD1. The CDR3 contains 18 residues. J lost 1 base, V lost 0 bases, and 9 bases had no gene match. In germline, CDR1 is LGHNT, CDR2 FRNRAP.

The V gene is TRBV5-4, the J gene TRBJ1-6; D possibly corresponds to TRBD1 (6 bases). The CDR3 totals 15 residues. Germline CDR1 and CDR2: SGHNT and YYREEE (reference sequence). V was clipped by 1 base and J by 5 bases, with 10 bases between them. For the CDR3, the DNA is TGTGCCAGCAGCTTGAGGGGGACAAATAATTCACCCCTCCACTTT. Translating it yields CASSLRGTNNSPLHF.